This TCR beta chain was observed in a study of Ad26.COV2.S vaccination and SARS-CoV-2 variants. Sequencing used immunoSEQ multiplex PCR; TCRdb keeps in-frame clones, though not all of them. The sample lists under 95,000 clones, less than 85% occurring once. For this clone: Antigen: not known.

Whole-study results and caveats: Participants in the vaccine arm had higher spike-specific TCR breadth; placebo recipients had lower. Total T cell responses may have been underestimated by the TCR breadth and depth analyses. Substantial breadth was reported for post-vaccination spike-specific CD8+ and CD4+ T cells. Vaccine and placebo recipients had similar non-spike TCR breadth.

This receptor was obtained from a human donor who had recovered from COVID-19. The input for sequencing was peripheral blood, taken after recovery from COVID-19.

The CDR3 is CASNPGWTSNQPQHF. The CDR3, as DNA: TGTGCCAGCAACCCAGGTTGGACTAGCAATCAGCCCCAGCATTTT. The V and J genes are TRBV6-5 and TRBJ1-5, with D unresolved. The CDR3 loop spans 15 amino acids. Deletions cut 7 bases from V and 0 bases from J, with 13 bases between. Germline assignment: CDR1 MNHEY and CDR2 SVGAGI.